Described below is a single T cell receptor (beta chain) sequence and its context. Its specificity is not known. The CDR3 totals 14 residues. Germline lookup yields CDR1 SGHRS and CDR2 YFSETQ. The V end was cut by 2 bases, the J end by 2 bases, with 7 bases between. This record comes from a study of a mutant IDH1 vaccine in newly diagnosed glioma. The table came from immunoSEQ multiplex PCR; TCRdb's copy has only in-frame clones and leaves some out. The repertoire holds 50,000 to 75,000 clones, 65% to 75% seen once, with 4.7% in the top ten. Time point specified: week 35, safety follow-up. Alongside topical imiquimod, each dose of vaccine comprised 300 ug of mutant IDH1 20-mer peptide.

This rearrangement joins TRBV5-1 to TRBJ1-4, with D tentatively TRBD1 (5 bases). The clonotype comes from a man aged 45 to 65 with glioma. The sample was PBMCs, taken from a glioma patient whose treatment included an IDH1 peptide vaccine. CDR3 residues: CASSFWGTNEKLFF. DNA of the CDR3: TGCGCCAGCAGCTTTTGGGGGACTAATGAAAAACTGTTTTTT.